The clone carrying this T cell receptor (beta chain) was picked up many times. Its antigen is currently unknown. TCRdb reprocessed the reads via MiXCR and lists one record per CDR3 protein. Seen here are 200,000 to 300,000 distinct CDR3 sequences, 9% to 15% observed once, and the top ten hold 1.5% to 2%. The sample comes from a study of T cell repertoires in cytomegalovirus infection. Study-level information: Signatures in public TCR beta sequences pointed to both CMV infection and matching HLA type. Study-level findings and limits: HLA-C-restricted TCR beta clonotypes specific for CMV led the ex vivo response. Summed frequency of public TCR beta families distinguished CMV carriers with the relevant HLA.

J gave up 8 bases and V 5 bases, and 23 bases lay outside the gene matches. Germline assignment: CDR1 SGHTA and CDR2 FQGNSA. The CDR3 consists of 20 residues. The receptor was isolated from a human donor in good health (CMV status not recorded). Some clones in this sample may be carry-over from other donors' samples. The chain employs TRBV7-2 and TRBJ2-1, with 11 nucleotides matching TRBD1. The sequenced sample consisted of PBMCs. The CDR3 nucleotides are TGTGCCAGCAGCGCACTCGGGACAGGGGGTTACGGAGAGTACAACGATGAGCAGTTCTTC. Amino acids: CASSALGTGGYGEYNDEQFF.